Below, 32 T cell receptor beta chains from the same sample are listed, as sequenced in a study of T-cell memory formation after mild COVID-19. TCRdb used MiXCR to reprocess the 5' RACE reads, holding one entry per CDR3 protein. Of 150,000 or so distinct CDR3 sequences listed, roughly 28% are singletons. The specimen sequenced was PBMCs or a T cell subset sorted from them (not recorded which). All receptors come from an adult woman who had mild COVID-19 (a few samples of this study predate the infection). Cell type and time point are not known.

This chain links TRBV7-6 with TRBJ2-1, with TRBD2 identical over 8 bases. This CDR3 comprises 13 residues. Germline V gene sequence: CDR1 SGHVS, CDR2 FNYEAQ. Trimming took 4 bases from V and 6 from J; bases not matched to a gene: 2. The CDR3 protein is CASSSGTSNEQFF. DNA of the CDR3: TGTGCCAGCAGCTCCGGGACTAGCAATGAGCAGTTCTTC.

J is TRBJ1-2 and V is TRBV6-2 or TRBV6-3; 9 bases agree with TRBD1. The CDR3 is 14 amino acids. Looked up from germline, CDR1 is MNHEY and CDR2 is SVGEGT. With 5 bases clipped from V and 7 bases from J, the junction kept 8 bases outside the gene matches. CDR3 sequence reads: CASSGGQGRGGYTF. The CDR3 bases are TGTGCCAGCAGTGGAGGACAGGGGCGGGGTGGCTACACCTTC.

The rearrangement links TRBV27 to TRBJ1-2, with a tentative D call TRBD1 (5 bases). The V end lost 8 bases, the J end lost 7 bases, and 17 bases lay between the germline ends. In germline, CDR1 is MNHEY, CDR2 SMNVEV (reference sequence). This CDR3 comprises 13 residues. The CDR3 nucleotides read TGTGCCAGCGGCCTTGCAAGGGGCTTTGGCTACACCTTC. It is translated as CASGLARGFGYTF.

The chain combines TRBV24-1 with TRBJ2-1; possibly TRBD2 for D (6 bases). In germline, CDR1 is KGHDR, CDR2 SFDVKD. This CDR3 comprises 15 residues. V was trimmed by 5 bases and J by 2 bases, leaving 12 bases between them. The CDR3 spells CATSAGRGPYNEQFF. DNA of the CDR3: TGTGCCACCAGTGCGGGGCGGGGTCCCTACAATGAGCAGTTCTTC.

This clonotype was detected only a few times. The J gene is TRBJ2-1, the V gene TRBV11-3; 9 positions match TRBD2. In germline, CDR1 is SGHNT, CDR2 YENEEA. The CDR3 length is 15 residues. The ends lost 1 base at V and 7 bases at J; junction bases unmatched: 5. The CDR3, as DNA: TGTGCCAGCAGCTTAGGCAGCGGGGGGTGGAATGAGCAGTTCTTC. It translates to CASSLGSGGWNEQFF.

In its sample, this clonotype was seen a few times. The chain combines TRBV4-2 with TRBJ2-1, with D uncertain. The germline V and J ends were trimmed by 2 bases and 8 bases, with 13 bases remaining between them. Germline CDR1 LGHNA, CDR2 YNFKEQ. The length of the CDR3 is 14 residues. CDR3 sequence (DNA): TGTGCCAGCAGCCAATTACCCGGTGGGGATGAGCAGTTCTTC. Translating it yields CASSQLPGGDEQFF.

V and J are TRBV9 and TRBJ2-1; D is uncertain. V was cut by 3 bases and J by 6 bases, with 10 bases left in between. Germline V CDR1 and CDR2: SGDLS, YYNGEE. The CDR3 loop spans 13 amino acids. The CDR3 is CASSDPPTNEQFF. In nucleotides, the CDR3 is TGTGCCAGCAGCGATCCCCCCACCAATGAGCAGTTCTTC.

This clonotype was observed a handful of times. The chain has TRBV5-5 and TRBJ2-4; a possible D gene is TRBD1 (5 bases). In germline, CDR1 is SGHKS, CDR2 YYEKEE (reference sequence). Trimming left V 3 bases short and J 0 bases short, with 10 bases between. CDR3 length: 15 residues. CDR3 bases: TGTGCCAGCAGCTCAGTGACAGCAGCCAAAAACATTCAGTACTTC. Amino acids: CASSSVTAAKNIQYF.

The chain has TRBV7-3 and TRBJ2-3, with a tentative D call TRBD1 (5 bases). This CDR3 is built from 13 residues. V dropped 5 bases and J dropped 4 bases, with 10 bases sitting between them. Germline CDR1 and CDR2: SGHTA and FQGTGA. CDR3 nucleotides: TGTGCCAGCAGCCCTCAGGGCCCAGATACGCAGTATTTT. It is translated as CASSPQGPDTQYF.

In its sample, this clonotype was seen a few times. CDR3 sequence: CSVEEGKTPYEQYF. CDR3 bases: TGCAGCGTTGAAGAGGGTAAAACGCCGTACGAGCAGTACTTC. The J gene is TRBJ2-7, the V gene TRBV29-1, with D hard to call. The V end lost 0 bases, the J end lost 4 bases, and 13 bases lay between the germline ends. Per the germline V gene, CDR1 is SQVTM and CDR2 is ANQGSEA. The CDR3 contains 14 residues.

This clonotype has a handful of counts. The chain couples TRBV5-5 to TRBJ2-5, with 14 bases that match TRBD2. V lost 3 bases, J lost 2 bases, and 3 bases stayed unmatched. The CDR3 is 16 amino acids. Germline-derived CDR1 and CDR2 are SGHKS and YYEKEE (reference sequence). This chain's CDR3 is CASSSGLAGEQETQYF. In DNA, the CDR3 is TGTGCCAGCAGCTCGGGACTAGCGGGGGAACAAGAGACCCAGTACTTC.

This clonotype has just a few counts. CDR3 bases: TGTGCCAGCAGTCCACAGCCTGGGGATACGCAGTATTTT. This gives the protein CASSPQPGDTQYF. The rearrangement uses TRBV7-2 and TRBJ2-3; no firm D call. This CDR3 has 13 residues. Germline values: CDR1 SGHTA, CDR2 FQGNSA. Deletions cut 6 bases from V and 6 bases from J, with 13 bases between.

This chain connects TRBV11-2 to TRBJ2-1; 12 bases map to TRBD2. Trimming at V came to 9 bases and at J to 7 bases, leaving 7 bases not matched to a gene. Looked up from germline, CDR1 is SGHAT and CDR2 is FQNNGV. The CDR3 contains 14 residues. The CDR3 reads CASLRTSGMNEQFF. The CDR3 DNA sequence: TGTGCCAGTCTTCGGACTAGCGGGATGAATGAGCAGTTCTTC. The variable domain in full, completed from reference TRBV11-2 and TRBJ2-1, reads EAGVAQSPRYKIIEKRQSVAFWCNPISGHATLYWYQQILGQGPKLLIQFQNNGVVDDSQLPKDRFSAERLKGVDSTLKIQPAKLEDSAVYLCASLRTSGMNEQFFGPGTRLTVL.

This clonotype was picked up a small number of times. The chain employs TRBV14 and TRBJ1-2; D remains unclear. CDR1 is SGHDN and CDR2 is FVKESK in the germline V gene. The CDR3 length is 13 residues. V lost 3 bases, J lost 9 bases, and 14 bases lay in between. The CDR3 loop reads CASSHQSRGSYTF. CDR3 DNA sequence: TGTGCCAGCAGCCACCAAAGCCGGGGAAGCTACACCTTC.

The rearrangement links TRBV27 to TRBJ2-1; perhaps TRBD1 as D (6 bases). V lost 3 bases to trimming and J lost 9 bases, with 12 bases between them. This CDR3 has 13 amino acids. Germline CDR1 and CDR2: MNHEY and SMNVEV (reference sequence). The CDR3 sequence: CASSLGQLGEQFF. CDR3 bases: TGTGCCAGCAGTTTGGGACAATTAGGTGAGCAGTTCTTC.

This clonotype was detected only a few times. The J gene is TRBJ2-1, the V gene TRBV7-7; TRBD2 agrees at 9 bases. CDR1 is SSHAT, CDR2 FNYEAQ, per germline (reference sequence). The V gene end was trimmed by 0 bases and the J gene end by 7 bases; junction bases not matched to a gene: 7. The CDR3 runs to 16 residues. In nucleotides, the CDR3 is TGTGCCAGCAGCTTAGCGGCGGCGGGGGGGCCAAATGAGCAGTTCTTC. It is translated as CASSLAAAGGPNEQFF.

The CDR3 spells CASSRGLEQYF. CDR3 DNA: TGTGCCAGCAGTCGAGGGCTGGAGCAGTACTTC. The chain combines TRBV27 with TRBJ2-7; perhaps TRBD2 as D (5 bases). Germline CDR1 is MNHEY and CDR2 is SMNVEV (reference sequence). Trimming stripped 5 bases from V and 7 bases from J, with 9 bases between. The CDR3 sequence is 11 residues long.

The CDR3 sequence is CASSDRGTGVEGEQYF. CDR3 DNA sequence: TGTGCCAGCAGTGACCGCGGGACAGGGGTTGAGGGCGAGCAGTACTTC. The genes are TRBV2 and TRBJ2-7; TRBD1 agrees at 10 bases. The CDR3 totals 16 residues. The V gene's germline CDR1 is SNHLY and CDR2 FYNNEI. Trimming took 3 bases from V and 6 from J; bases not matched to a gene: 11. Filled out from reference TRBV2 and TRBJ2-7, the complete variable domain reads EPEVTQTPSHQVTQMGQEVILRCVPISNHLYFYWYRQILGQKVEFLVSFYNNEISEKSEIFDDQFSVERPDGSNFTLKIRSTKLEDSAMYFCASSDRGTGVEGEQYFGPGTRLTVT.

The chain links TRBV7-9 to TRBJ2-7; D unclear. CDR3 length: 13 residues. V lost 1 base to trimming and J lost 7 bases, with 11 bases between them. From germline, CDR1 is SEHNR and CDR2 FQNEAQ (reference sequence). DNA of the CDR3: TGTGCCAGCAGCTTAGGACCCTGGGGAGAGCAGTACTTC. It specifies CASSLGPWGEQYF. Full variable domain (remainder filled in from reference TRBV7-9 and TRBJ2-7): DTGVSQNPRHKITKRGQNVTFRCDPISEHNRLYWYRQTLGQGPEFLTYFQNEAQLEKSRLLSDRFSAERPKGSFSTLEIQRTEQGDSAMYLCASSLGPWGEQYFGPGTRLTVT.

This clonotype has only a few counts. The V gene is TRBV7-9, the J gene TRBJ1-6, with a weak D call TRBD1 (5 bases). Germline V gene data show CDR1 as SEHNR and CDR2 as FQNEAQ (reference sequence). The CDR3 has 15 residues. V shed 1 base and J shed 6 bases, with 10 bases lying between them. The CDR3, as DNA: TGTGCCAGCAGCTTAGGGGGGGAAGGTAATTCACCCCTCCACTTT. It specifies CASSLGGEGNSPLHF.

This chain links TRBV6-6 with TRBJ1-1, with TRBD1 matching 7 bases. The CDR3 contains 14 residues. Trimming removed 4 bases from V and 7 bases from J; junction bases left unmatched: 9. CDR1 is MNHNY, CDR2 SVGAGI, per germline (reference sequence). The DNA for the CDR3 is TGTGCCAGCAGTTTGCACAGGGGACTCGATGAAGCTTTCTTT. Its protein product is CASSLHRGLDEAFF.

This rearrangement joins TRBV7-8 to TRBJ2-1; 10 positions match TRBD2. CDR1 is SGHVS, CDR2 FQNEAQ, per germline. The V segment lost 5 bases and the J segment 8 bases; nucleotides outside the gene matches: 12. The CDR3 consists of 16 residues. The CDR3 loop reads CASSPALAGEFDEQFF. The CDR3 region has the DNA TGTGCCAGCAGCCCCGCTCTAGCGGGAGAGTTCGATGAGCAGTTCTTC.

The chain carries TRBV27 and TRBJ1-2, with 7 bases that match TRBD1. Germline loops: CDR1 MNHEY, CDR2 SMNVEV (reference sequence). The CDR3 is 14 residues long. The V gene end was trimmed by 6 bases and the J gene end by 5 bases; junction bases not matched to a gene: 9. In nucleotides, the CDR3 is TGTGCCAGCAGACCCCTTACAGGGGAATATGGCTACACCTTC. Translation: CASRPLTGEYGYTF.

This clonotype was picked up a small number of times. The chain links TRBV9 to TRBJ2-7; tentative D call: TRBD2 (5 bases). V lost 3 bases, J lost 5 bases, and 15 bases lay in between. CDR1 SGDLS and CDR2 YYNGEE come from the germline V gene. The CDR3 loop spans 14 amino acids. In DNA, the CDR3 is TGTGCCAGCAGCGAGTCGAGGGCGCGGGACGAGCAGTACTTC. This sequence encodes CASSESRARDEQYF.

The chain joins TRBV29-1 to TRBJ1-1; the D gene is possibly TRBD1 (5 bases). The CDR3 is made up of 13 amino acids. Trimming cost V 4 bases and J 2 bases, with 11 bases left between them. The V gene's germline CDR1 is SQVTM and CDR2 ANQGSEA. The CDR3 loop is CSVVWDLNTEAFF. CDR3 in DNA: TGCAGCGTTGTTTGGGACCTAAACACTGAAGCTTTCTTT.

V usage is TRBV6-6 and J usage is TRBJ2-3; possibly TRBD1 or TRBD2 for D (5 bases each). Germline values: CDR1 MNHNY, CDR2 SVGAGI (reference sequence). The CDR3 covers 17 residues. Trimming pared 0 bases from V and 0 bases from J, leaving 13 bases between. The CDR3, as DNA: TGTGCCAGCAGTTACTCGAGTCCGGGACCAAGCACAGATACGCAGTATTTT. It encodes CASSYSSPGPSTDTQYF.

In its sample, this clonotype was seen a few times. The chain carries TRBV5-1 and TRBJ1-1; 8 positions agree with TRBD1. The CDR3 contains 14 residues. Germline trimming cut 3 bases from V and 0 bases from J; bases unmatched to any gene: 1. In germline, CDR1 is SGHRS, CDR2 YFSETQ. The DNA of the CDR3 is TGCGCCAGCAGCTGGACAGGGATGAACACTGAAGCTTTCTTT. Amino acid sequence: CASSWTGMNTEAFF.

This clonotype came up a few times. The gene calls are TRBV10-3 and TRBJ2-7; no firm D call. Germline V gene sequence: CDR1 ENHRY, CDR2 SYGVKD. The CDR3 runs 13 residues. With 11 bases removed from V and 6 bases from J, the gap between germline ends came to 20 bases. The CDR3 coding sequence is TGTGCCCCCGCCCCCCCTCTACTCTTCGAGCAGTACTTC. Translating gives CAPAPPLLFEQYF.

This chain connects TRBV9 to TRBJ2-3; 13 nucleotides line up with TRBD2. With 4 bases clipped from V and 6 bases from J, the junction kept 17 bases outside the gene matches. The CDR3 runs 19 residues. Germline V gives CDR1 SGDLS, CDR2 YYNGEE. CDR3 DNA: TGTGCCAGCAGCCCTCGGACTAGCGGGGGCCGAAGACGGGCCGATACGCAGTATTTT. Amino acid sequence: CASSPRTSGGRRRADTQYF. The full variable domain, with the rest looked up from reference TRBV9 and TRBJ2-3, is DSGVTQTPKHLITATGQRVTLRCSPRSGDLSVYWYQQSLDQGLQFLIQYYNGEERAKGNILERFSAQQFPDLHSELNLSSLELGDSALYFCASSPRTSGGRRRADTQYFGPGTRLTVL.

This clonotype was counted once. The chain carries TRBV7-2 and TRBJ2-2, with D possibly TRBD1 on 6 matching bases. The V end was cut by 1 base, the J end by 1 base, with 7 bases between. Germline CDR1 is SGHTA and CDR2 is FQGNSA. This CDR3 spans 15 amino acids. The CDR3 DNA sequence: TGTGCCAGCAGCTTAGGCAGGGGGAACACCGGGGAGCTGTTTTTT. Its translation is CASSLGRGNTGELFF.

By share of the sample, this clonotype is medium-sized. The CDR3 DNA is TGTGCCAGCAGTCTTACAAGATACTACGAGCAGTACTTC. The encoded protein is CASSLTRYYEQYF. The chain links TRBV12-3 or TRBV12-4 to TRBJ2-7; D is uncertain. Trimming took off 5 bases at V and 3 bases at J, with 11 bases between the two ends. The CDR3 covers 13 residues.

V and J are TRBV20-1 and TRBJ2-5; D is unresolved. Looked up from germline, CDR1 is DFQATT and CDR2 is SNEGSKA (reference sequence). The CDR3 loop spans 12 amino acids. Deletions cut 5 bases from V and 0 bases from J, with 7 bases between. CDR3 residues: CSAPPDQETQYF. In DNA form, the CDR3 reads TGCAGTGCTCCCCCCGACCAAGAGACCCAGTACTTC.